The next 20 T cell receptor beta chains were all read from a single sample in a study of blood T cell repertoires in COVID-19. Profiling relied on immunoSEQ multiplex PCR, and the TCRdb table lists in-frame clones only, not all of them. The table has fewer than 250,000 clones, about four fifths seen once. Input material: peripheral blood. These receptors all come from a woman in her fifties or sixties with acute or convalescent COVID-19.

The V gene is TRBV10-1, the J gene TRBJ2-7, with 7 bases fitting TRBD1. CDR1 and CDR2 (germline): WNHNN, SYGVQD (reference sequence). The CDR3 is 14 residues long. The V and J ends lost 4 bases and 2 bases, in that order; junction bases with no gene match: 5. The CDR3 DNA sequence: TGCGCCAGCAGTGCGGGGACAGAGACCTACGAGCAGTACTTC. Residues: CASSAGTETYEQYF.

The gene calls are TRBV2 and TRBJ1-2; unclear D gene. Per germline, CDR1 SNHLY and CDR2 FYNNEI. CDR3 size: 13 residues. Trimming removed 8 bases at V and 7 bases at J, with 17 bases between. The CDR3, as DNA: TGTGCCAGCGGGAGGATTGGGTCCGTTGGCTACACCTTC. Protein sequence: CASGRIGSVGYTF.

The chain recombines TRBV2 with TRBJ2-7; 9 nucleotides agree with TRBD1. J was trimmed by 0 bases and V by 3 bases; bases with no gene match: 3. The CDR3 sequence is 15 residues long. Germline V lookup: CDR1 SNHLY, CDR2 FYNNEI. The CDR3 DNA sequence: TGTGCCAGCAGTGACGGGACAGGGCCCTCCTACGAGCAGTACTTC. This gives the protein CASSDGTGPSYEQYF.

The gene calls are TRBV12-5 and TRBJ2-1; TRBD1 might be the D (6 bases). The CDR3 covers 16 residues. V lost 8 bases to trimming and J lost 9 bases, with 26 bases between them. The germline V gene encodes CDR1 LGHNT and CDR2 FRNRAP. The CDR3 is CASSAMPGHNLGEQFF. CDR3 bases: TGTGCTAGTTCCGCCATGCCGGGACACAACCTTGGTGAGCAGTTCTTC.

This clone was seen a single time. The rearrangement links TRBV12-3 or TRBV12-4 to TRBJ1-5; no firm D call. The CDR3 runs 12 residues. V shed 8 bases and J shed 5 bases, with 10 bases lying between them. As DNA, the CDR3 is TGTGCCAGCGGGCAGGTGGATCAGCCCCAGCATTTT. Amino acids: CASGQVDQPQHF.

The genes are TRBV25-1 and TRBJ1-1; D ambiguous. Trimming left V 2 bases short and J 8 bases short, with 9 bases between. The CDR3 spans 12 residues. The germline CDR1 and CDR2 sequences are MGHDK and SYGVNS. The CDR3 DNA reads TGTGCCAGCAGTGAAAATTGGGCGGAAGCTTTCTTT. Translation gives CASSENWAEAFF.

CDR3 sequence reads: CASAPYRPSGNTIYF. CDR3 bases: TGTGCCAGCGCCCCTTACAGGCCTTCTGGAAACACCATATATTTT. The chain recombines TRBV19 with TRBJ1-3, with D maybe TRBD1 (5 bases). Between the trimmed V and J ends, which lost 9 bases and 1 base, there was a span of 16 bases. Germline loops: CDR1 LNHDA, CDR2 SQIVND (reference sequence). The CDR3 spans 15 residues.

The chain is built from TRBV6-5 and TRBJ2-1; TRBD2 matches 10 bases. J lost 7 bases, V lost 8 bases, and 8 bases had no gene match. The CDR3 is 14 amino acids. Germline CDR1 and CDR2: MNHEY and SVGAGI. The CDR3 spells CASHVAGGRNEQFF. The CDR3, as DNA: TGTGCCAGCCACGTAGCGGGAGGTAGGAATGAGCAGTTCTTC.

The chain has TRBV5-1 and TRBJ1-2, with unresolved D. Germline V gives CDR1 SGHRS, CDR2 YFSETQ. With 0 bases removed from V and 7 bases from J, the gap between germline ends came to 7 bases. The CDR3 covers 12 residues. Here the CDR3 DNA reads TGCGCCAGCAGCTTGGGAGTTGGTGGCTACACCTTC. Its translation: CASSLGVGGYTF.

The V gene is TRBV29-1, the J gene TRBJ1-1, with no clear D. Per germline, CDR1 SQVTM and CDR2 ANQGSEA. Trimming removed 6 bases from V and 2 bases from J, with 13 bases in between. The CDR3 is made up of 13 amino acids. For the CDR3, the DNA is TGCAGCGTCCGCTGGGCGGGAAACACTGAAGCTTTCTTT. Its translation is CSVRWAGNTEAFF. The full variable domain, completed using reference TRBV29-1 and TRBJ1-1, is SAVISQKPSRDICQRGTSLTIQCQVDSQVTMMFWYRQQPGQSLTLIATANQGSEATYESGFVIDKFPISRPNLTFSTLTVSNMSPEDSSIYLCSVRWAGNTEAFFGQGTRLTVV.

The chain employs TRBV9 and TRBJ1-1, with 12 bases lining up with TRBD1. The J segment lost 0 bases and the V segment lost 8 bases, leaving 5 bases of the junction unmatched. From germline, CDR1 is SGDLS and CDR2 YYNGEE. The CDR3 is made up of 15 amino acids. This CDR3 is CASKGQGAVNTEAFF. The CDR3 DNA reads TGTGCCAGTAAGGGACAGGGGGCCGTGAACACTGAAGCTTTCTTT.

This sequence joins TRBV7-3 and TRBJ2-3, with D tentatively TRBD1 (5 bases). Germline CDR1 SGHTA, CDR2 FQGTGA. The CDR3 runs to 14 residues. Trimming took 1 base from V and 3 from J, leaving 8 bases between them. DNA of the CDR3: TGTGCCAGCAGCTTAAAAGGGGTGACAGATACGCAGTATTTT. It codes for CASSLKGVTDTQYF.

In its sample, this clone was seen once. The chain combines TRBV6-1 with TRBJ1-1; 7 nucleotides agree with TRBD1. The CDR3 totals 13 residues. After removal of 5 bases from V and 7 bases from J, the junction contained 7 bases not matched to a gene. Germline-derived CDR1 and CDR2 are MNHNS and SASEGT. DNA of the CDR3: TGTGCCAGCAGTACGACAGGGCTGGGTGAAGCTTTCTTT. Translating gives CASSTTGLGEAFF.

The chain is built from TRBV7-3 and TRBJ1-1; 7 nucleotides align to TRBD1. V shed 3 bases, J shed 7 bases, and the junction held 5 bases outside the gene matches. CDR1 and CDR2 from the germline V gene are SGHTA and FQGTGA. The CDR3 spans 13 residues. The chain's CDR3 is CASSFTRDSEAFF. The CDR3 nucleotides read TGTGCCAGCAGCTTTACCCGGGACAGTGAAGCTTTCTTT.

This clone appeared a single time. The CDR3 spells CASSLGTSQETQYF. The CDR3, as DNA: TGTGCCAGCAGCTTAGGGACTAGCCAAGAGACCCAGTACTTC. This chain links TRBV7-8 with TRBJ2-5; 7 bases align to TRBD2. This CDR3 spans 14 amino acids. V trimming: 1 base; J trimming: 1 base; junction bases outside the gene matches: 0. The germline V gene has CDR1 SGHVS and CDR2 FQNEAQ.

The chain links TRBV24-1 to TRBJ2-3; D may be TRBD1 (6 bases). The CDR3 runs to 15 residues. V was pared by 6 bases and J by 1 base, with 13 bases between. Looked up from germline, CDR1 is KGHDR and CDR2 is SFDVKD. In DNA, the CDR3 is TGTGCCACCAGTCGTTTTTACAGGGGCACAGATACGCAGTATTTT. Its translation is CATSRFYRGTDTQYF.

CDR3 DNA sequence: TGTGCCACCCCGCCCGGGACTAGCGGGTACGAGCAGTACTTC. Amino acids: CATPPGTSGYEQYF. V gene TRBV21-1 combines with J gene TRBJ2-7; the DNA was not compared with TRBD2, the D call given in the table. TRBV21-1 is designated a pseudogene. This CDR3 is 14 amino acids long.

The table lists this clone with a count of one. The rearrangement links TRBV7-2 to TRBJ1-5; D not resolved. CDR1 is SGHTA and CDR2 is FQGNSA in the germline V gene. The CDR3 consists of 13 residues. Trimming stripped 1 base from V and 6 bases from J, with 7 bases between. The CDR3 loop reads CASSLGGAQPQHF. The DNA for the CDR3 is TGTGCCAGCAGCTTAGGGGGAGCTCAGCCCCAGCATTTT.

This chain joins TRBV3-1 (or the pseudogene TRBV3-2) and TRBJ1-2, with 10 nucleotides matching TRBD1. The CDR3 is made up of 16 amino acids. Germline loops: CDR1 LGHDT, CDR2 YNNKEL (reference sequence). The ends lost 1 base at V and 8 bases at J; junction bases unmatched: 10. CDR3 bases: TGTGCCAGCAGCCAAGGCACGACAGGGGGCACGAGGGGCTACACCTTC. Its protein is CASSQGTTGGTRGYTF.

This sequence joins TRBV2 and TRBJ2-2, with a possible D match to TRBD1 (6 bases). Trimming removed 6 bases at V and 2 bases at J, with 10 bases between. The germline CDR1 and CDR2 sequences are SNHLY and FYNNEI. The CDR3 totals 14 residues. CDR3 amino acids: CASSRTANTGELFF. CDR3 nucleotides: TGTGCCAGCAGCAGGACAGCCAACACCGGGGAGCTGTTTTTT.